Shown below are 18 T cell receptor beta chains from a single sample sequenced in a study of blood T cell repertoires in COVID-19. Assay: immunoSEQ multiplex PCR; the TCRdb copy retains only in-frame clones and omits some. There are about 150,000 clones in the sample; around three quarters occur only once, and roughly 1.5% lies in the top ten. Sequencing used peripheral blood. The receptors shown here come from a man older than 75 with acute or convalescent COVID-19.

V usage is TRBV5-1 and J usage is TRBJ2-5; 8 nucleotides agree with TRBD1. The germline V gene has CDR1 SGHRS and CDR2 YFSETQ. The CDR3 length is 18 residues. V lost 4 bases to trimming and J lost 1 base; unmatched junction nucleotides: 15. The CDR3 region has the DNA TGCGCCAGCAGCCCCGGACAGGGATCCTCGCCGGGCCAAGAGACCCAGTACTTC. The encoded protein is CASSPGQGSSPGQETQYF.

CDR3 DNA: TGCAGCGTGATAAGGGGAATCCATTGGGAGACCCAGTACTTC. Translating it yields CSVIRGIHWETQYF. This chain joins TRBV29-1 and TRBJ2-5, with D possibly being TRBD1 (5 bases). Germline-derived CDR1 and CDR2 are SQVTM and ANQGSEA. CDR3 length: 14 amino acids. The ends were cut back, 6 bases at V and 5 bases at J, with 19 bases in the middle.

This chain's CDR3 is CASPDRVDSPLHF. In nucleotides, the CDR3 is TGTGCCTCCCCGGACAGGGTCGATTCACCCCTCCACTTT. V and J are TRBV30 and TRBJ1-6, with 8 nucleotides matching TRBD1. The V gene's germline CDR1 is GTSNPN and CDR2 SVGIG (reference sequence). V was pared by 7 bases and J by 8 bases, with 7 bases of the junction left unmatched. The CDR3 contains 13 residues.

The J gene is TRBJ1-6, the V gene TRBV2; D gene ambiguous. Per germline, CDR1 SNHLY and CDR2 FYNNEI. The CDR3 is made up of 16 amino acids. Trimming took off 5 bases at V and 0 bases at J, with 11 bases between the two ends. The CDR3 loop is CASSPEPSSYNSPLHF. DNA of the CDR3: TGTGCCAGCAGTCCCGAGCCGAGCTCCTATAATTCACCCCTCCACTTT.

This clone has just one count. The J gene is TRBJ2-3, the V gene TRBV11-3; 11 bases agree with TRBD1. This CDR3 comprises 16 residues. In germline, CDR1 is SGHNT, CDR2 YENEEA. V shed 5 bases, J shed 4 bases, and the junction held 8 bases outside the gene matches. The CDR3 DNA follows: TGTGCCAGCAGCCACTGGGGACAGGGGGAGGCAGATACGCAGTATTTT. Residues: CASSHWGQGEADTQYF.

The chain links TRBV15 to TRBJ2-3; tentative D call: TRBD1 (5 bases). Looked up from germline, CDR1 is LNHNV and CDR2 is YYDKDF (reference sequence). V was trimmed by 8 bases and J by 4 bases, leaving 13 bases between them. The CDR3 totals 13 residues. CDR3 sequence reads: CATSGPSSDTQYF. The CDR3 DNA is TGTGCCACCTCAGGGCCCTCTTCAGATACGCAGTATTTT.

This chain uses TRBV7-2 with TRBJ1-2; D is undetermined. V lost 4 bases, J lost 4 bases, and 16 bases lay in between. The CDR3 consists of 15 residues. Looked up from germline, CDR1 is SGHTA and CDR2 is FQGNSA. In nucleotides, the CDR3 is TGTGCCAGCAGCTACCCGGGTCCCTCGCCCTATGGCTACACCTTC. As protein: CASSYPGPSPYGYTF.

The gene calls are TRBV11-1 and TRBJ2-7; 8 bases match TRBD1. The J segment lost 2 bases and the V segment lost 5 bases, leaving 11 bases of the junction unmatched. CDR1 and CDR2 from the germline V gene are SGHAT and FQDESV (reference sequence). CDR3 length equals 16 residues. Here the CDR3 reads CASSPRGRDRPYEQYF. In DNA form, the CDR3 reads TGTGCCAGCAGCCCAAGGGGTCGGGACAGGCCCTACGAGCAGTACTTC.

The chain links TRBV7-2 to TRBJ2-5; D unclear. The CDR3 has 12 amino acids. Trimming shortened V by 5 bases and J by 1 base, and 5 bases separated the two germline ends. CDR1 and CDR2 from the germline V gene are SGHTA and FQGNSA. The CDR3: CASSPIQETQYF. DNA for the CDR3: TGTGCCAGCAGCCCTATCCAAGAGACCCAGTACTTC.

The rearrangement links TRBV19 to TRBJ1-1; TRBD1 aligns across 7 bases. After removal of 3 bases from V and 5 bases from J, the junction contained 3 bases not matched to a gene. The germline CDR1 and CDR2 sequences are LNHDA and SQIVND (reference sequence). CDR3 length: 13 residues. In DNA, the CDR3 is TGTGCCAGTAGTATTCAGGGGGTAACTGAAGCTTTCTTT. Translation: CASSIQGVTEAFF.

CDR3 DNA: TGTGCCAGCAGTGACTCCGGGACAGGGAAATTTTGGTCAGGGACAGATACGCAGTATTTT. Encoded protein: CASSDSGTGKFWSGTDTQYF. The rearrangement uses TRBV6-4 and TRBJ2-3, with TRBD1 matching over 9 bases. Trimming took 0 bases from V and 3 from J; bases not matched to a gene: 16. The CDR3 has 20 amino acids. CDR1 and CDR2 (germline): MRHNA, SNTAGT.

This clone was detected a few times. V gene TRBV2 combines with J gene TRBJ1-2; 8 bases align to TRBD1. The CDR3 has 13 amino acids. Trimming removed 6 bases from V and 6 bases from J; junction bases left unmatched: 6. Looked up from germline, CDR1 is SNHLY and CDR2 is FYNNEI. The CDR3 loop is CASRVTGVNGYTF. The CDR3 DNA is TGTGCCAGCAGGGTGACAGGGGTGAATGGCTACACCTTC.

The chain links TRBV23-1 to TRBJ1-2; TRBD1 is a possible D gene (5 bases). TRBV23-1 is recorded as an ORF, its role being uncertain. V shed 7 bases and J shed 3 bases, with 15 bases lying between them. The CDR3 contains 14 residues. CDR3 coding DNA: TGCGCCAGCATCTCCCGGGGGGAACACTATGGCTACACCTTC. Protein: CASISRGEHYGYTF.

Remarks on this clone: A junction boundary mismatches the germline segment, possibly from a read error. V gene TRBV2 combines with J gene TRBJ2-2; TRBD1 aligns across 8 bases. This CDR3 contains 12 residues. Germline V CDR1 and CDR2: SNHLY, FYNNEI. The CDR3 sequence is CASSELDRGPHF. The CDR3 nucleotides read TGTGCCAGCAGTGAACTTGACAGGGGACCCCATTTT.

The CDR3 DNA is TGTGCCAGCTCACCACCGGGGTCGGGGTGGCCCCAGCATTTT. This translates into CASSPPGSGWPQHF. The rearrangement uses TRBV18 and TRBJ1-5; D ambiguous. Germline V gives CDR1 KGHSH, CDR2 LQKENI. This CDR3 has 14 amino acids. The V end lost 0 bases, the J end lost 9 bases, and 12 bases lay between the germline ends.

The chain has TRBV29-1 and TRBJ2-7; perhaps TRBD2 as D (5 bases). The germline V and J ends were trimmed by 6 bases and 2 bases, with 17 bases remaining between them. CDR1 and CDR2 (germline): SQVTM, ANQGSEA. This CDR3 has 14 residues. This CDR3 is CSVPTLTSTYEQYV. The DNA of the CDR3 is TGCAGCGTGCCCACCCTAACTAGTACCTACGAGCAGTACGTC.

The V call is TRBV19, the J call TRBJ1-5, with D possibly matching TRBD1 (5 bases). Per the germline V gene, CDR1 is LNHDA and CDR2 is SQIVND (reference sequence). There are 14 residues in the CDR3. V gave up 3 bases and J gave up 3 bases, with 9 bases separating them. For the CDR3, the DNA is TGTGCCAGTAGTATGAGAGGACACAATCAGCCCCAGCATTTT. Protein sequence: CASSMRGHNQPQHF.

This chain uses TRBV3-1 (or the pseudogene TRBV3-2) with TRBJ2-2, with D perhaps matching TRBD2 (5 bases). V lost 1 base and J 2 bases, leaving 11 bases between the germline ends. This CDR3 region has 16 residues. Germline-derived CDR1 and CDR2 are LGHDT and YNNKEL (reference sequence). CDR3 loop: CASSQARAANTGELFF. CDR3 DNA: TGTGCCAGCAGCCAAGCGCGGGCGGCTAACACCGGGGAGCTGTTTTTT.